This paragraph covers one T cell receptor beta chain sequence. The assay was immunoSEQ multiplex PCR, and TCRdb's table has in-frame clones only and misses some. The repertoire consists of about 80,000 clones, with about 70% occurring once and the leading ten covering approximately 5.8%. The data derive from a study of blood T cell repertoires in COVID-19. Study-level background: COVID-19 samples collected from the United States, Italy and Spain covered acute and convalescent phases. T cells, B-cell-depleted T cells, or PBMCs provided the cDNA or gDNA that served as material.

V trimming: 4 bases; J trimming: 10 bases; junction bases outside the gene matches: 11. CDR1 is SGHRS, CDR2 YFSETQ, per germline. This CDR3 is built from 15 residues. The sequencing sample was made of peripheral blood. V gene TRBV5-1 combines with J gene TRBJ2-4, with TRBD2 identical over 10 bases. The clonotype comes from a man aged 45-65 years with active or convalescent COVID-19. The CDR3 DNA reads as TGCGCCAGCAGCAAACTAGCGGGGCTCACGAGGATTCAGTACTTC. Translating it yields CASSKLAGLTRIQYF. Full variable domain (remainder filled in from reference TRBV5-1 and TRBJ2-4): KAGVTQTPRYLIKTRGQQVTLSCSPISGHRSVSWYQQTPGQGLQFLFEYFSETQRNKGNFPGRFSGRQFSNSRSEMNVSTLELGDSALYLCASSKLAGLTRIQYFGAGTRLSVL.